The entry below gives a single T cell receptor beta chain sequence along with its context. These data are taken from a study of intratumoral heterogeneity in liver cancer. The germline gives CDR1 LNHDA, CDR2 SQIVND (reference sequence). The CDR3 is made up of 14 amino acids. V lost 1 base and J lost 1, with 4 bases in between. Some clones are missing from TCRdb's copy, which holds only in-frame ones; the method was immunoSEQ multiplex PCR. The profile shows some 5,000 clones, around 68% of them singletons. The V call is TRBV19, the J call TRBJ2-2; D uncertain. This sequence originates from a man aged 70 or older with hepatocellular carcinoma. This specimen consisted of tumor-adjacent normal tissue, obtained before any cancer treatment. The CDR3 is CASSIAVNTGELFF. The CDR3 DNA sequence: TGTGCCAGTAGTATAGCGGTGAACACCGGGGAGCTGTTTTTT.